This T cell receptor beta chain appears in the sequencing data of a study of beta chain features in type 1 diabetes. This clone showed up just a few times. Its antigen is not identified. Cell sorting via CD45RO/CCR7/CD25/CD127/CD95/CD27 was performed to obtain CD4+ naive, central memory, regulatory and stem cell-like memory cells. Expressed TCRB transcripts were sequenced after all isolated RNA was converted to cDNA. Sequencing was performed with immunoSEQ multiplex PCR; in TCRdb, only in-frame clones are kept and a portion is missing. This sample has some 160,000 clones, with 8.5% to 10% found just once. General study points: TCRB CDR3s from Type 1 diabetes patients were moderately but significantly shorter in all four CD4+ subsets. More deletions and fewer insertions at VDJ junctions were found in patients with type 1 diabetes.

This CDR3 has 15 amino acids. CDR1 and CDR2 (germline): SQVTM, ANQGSEA. V lost 5 bases to trimming and J lost 5 bases; unmatched junction nucleotides: 10. Sequencing was done on a sample of central memory CD4+ T cells from blood. The rearrangement joins TRBV29-1 to TRBJ2-5; 11 nucleotides align to TRBD2. The sequence derives from a woman aged 25-40 years with type 1 diabetes. CDR3 nucleotides: TGCAGCGTTCCCTTACTAGCGGGGGCCCGTGAGACCCAGTACTTC. Its translation is CSVPLLAGARETQYF. Full variable domain (rest looked up from reference TRBV29-1 and TRBJ2-5): SAVISQKPSRDICQRGTSLTIQCQVDSQVTMMFWYRQQPGQSLTLIATANQGSEATYESGFVIDKFPISRPNLTFSTLTVSNMSPEDSSIYLCSVPLLAGARETQYFGPGTRLLVL.